The clone carrying this TCR beta chain was found once. The data stem from a study of blood T cell repertoires in COVID-19. The V segment lost 2 bases and the J segment 0 bases; nucleotides outside the gene matches: 12. CDR1 is SGHTA, CDR2 FQGNSA, per germline. There are 18 residues in the CDR3. Here immunoSEQ multiplex PCR was the method, and the copy in TCRdb shows in-frame clones only, minus some. The sample consists of some 200,000 clones, 70% to 90% of them appearing once. The sequenced material came from peripheral blood. This sequence joins TRBV7-2 and TRBJ1-2; TRBD1 matches at 7 bases. The source is an elderly man with acute or convalescent COVID-19. For the CDR3, the DNA is TGTGCCAGCAGCTTATTCCCCTCGGACAGGAAAGCTAACTATGGCTACACCTTC. It is translated as CASSLFPSDRKANYGYTF.